The 13 T cell receptor beta chains presented below share a single source sample, sequenced in a study of blood T cell repertoires in COVID-19. The repertoire was sequenced with immunoSEQ multiplex PCR; TCRdb's copy has only in-frame clones and lacks some. The sample lists about 250,000 clones, approximately 90% occurring once. Sequencing used peripheral blood. The receptors were gathered from a woman younger than 45 with COVID-19, enrolled during active disease.

The genes are TRBV4-1 and TRBJ2-2; D possibly corresponds to TRBD2 (7 bases). CDR1 is MGHRA, CDR2 YSYEKL, per germline. This CDR3 has 16 residues. The V end was cut by 1 base, the J end by 8 bases, with 17 bases between. The CDR3 is CASSQGRARGAGELFF. The DNA of the CDR3 is TGCGCCAGCAGCCAAGGTCGAGCCCGGGGGGCAGGGGAGCTGTTTTTT.

The V and J genes are TRBV7-2 and TRBJ2-5, with TRBD2 identical over 7 bases. The CDR3 runs to 15 residues. The V gene end was trimmed by 3 bases and the J gene end by 3 bases; junction bases not matched to a gene: 7. The germline V gene has CDR1 SGHTA and CDR2 FQGNSA. The CDR3 spells CASSFRSGPEETQYF. CDR3 DNA: TGTGCCAGCAGCTTCCGTAGCGGGCCGGAAGAGACCCAGTACTTC.

This chain links TRBV5-5 with TRBJ2-5; 7 bases map to TRBD1. Trimming took 2 bases from V and 3 from J; bases not matched to a gene: 10. The CDR3 consists of 16 residues. Per the germline V gene, CDR1 is SGHKS and CDR2 is YYEKEE (reference sequence). CDR3: CASSFLVTGQKETQYF. For the CDR3, the DNA is TGTGCCAGCAGCTTCCTAGTCACGGGACAGAAAGAGACCCAGTACTTC.

CDR3: CASSETLLGEKLFF. Here the CDR3 DNA reads TGTGCCAGCAGTGAAACACTACTAGGGGAAAAACTGTTTTTT. The rearrangement uses TRBV2 and TRBJ1-4; D is unresolved. CDR1 and CDR2 from the germline V gene are SNHLY and FYNNEI. V lost 2 bases and J lost 8, with 12 bases in between. The CDR3 is made up of 14 amino acids. The full variable domain, completed using reference TRBV2 and TRBJ1-4, is EPEVTQTPSHQVTQMGQEVILRCVPISNHLYFYWYRQILGQKVEFLVSFYNNEISEKSEIFDDQFSVERPDGSNFTLKIRSTKLEDSAMYFCASSETLLGEKLFFGSGTQLSVL.

This clone was observed a few times. This chain joins TRBV27 and TRBJ2-1; no clear D gene. The germline CDR1 and CDR2 sequences are MNHEY and SMNVEV (reference sequence). CDR3 length: 14 residues. V lost 0 bases, J lost 8 bases, and 11 bases lay in between. The CDR3 coding sequence is TGTGCCAGCAGTTTATCGCTGAACTTCTATGAGCAGTTCTTC. Translating it yields CASSLSLNFYEQFF.

The chain links TRBV5-1 to TRBJ1-6, with D tentatively TRBD1 (5 bases). The V end lost 2 bases, the J end lost 4 bases, and 10 bases lay between the germline ends. Per germline, CDR1 SGHRS and CDR2 YFSETQ. The CDR3 spans 15 residues. Here the CDR3 DNA reads TGCGCCAGCAGCTTAGTTGACAGTTATAATTCACCCCTCCACTTT. The encoded protein is CASSLVDSYNSPLHF.

In its sample, this clone was seen once. This sequence joins TRBV6-5 and TRBJ1-1; a possible D gene is TRBD1 (5 bases). Germline CDR1 MNHEY, CDR2 SVGAGI. V lost 6 bases to trimming and J lost 4 bases, with 12 bases between them. The CDR3 covers 13 residues. The CDR3 region is CASRTGGGTEAFF. The CDR3, as DNA: TGTGCCAGCAGGACTGGGGGAGGCACTGAAGCTTTCTTT.

Only one count was recorded for this clone. This chain uses TRBV2 with TRBJ2-1, with 9 bases identical to TRBD2. The CDR3 has 15 residues. Germline trimming cut 6 bases from V and 3 bases from J; bases unmatched to any gene: 6. The germline CDR1 and CDR2 sequences are SNHLY and FYNNEI. CDR3 residues: CASRLTSGVYNEQFF. For the CDR3, the DNA is TGTGCCAGCAGGCTGACTAGCGGAGTCTACAATGAGCAGTTCTTC.

The CDR3 DNA follows: TGTGCCAGCAGCTTGATGGGGGCGGGCGGGGAGCTGTTTTTT. Protein product: CASSLMGAGGELFF. The V and J genes are TRBV9 and TRBJ2-2; D may be TRBD1 (6 bases). In germline, CDR1 is SGDLS, CDR2 YYNGEE. Trimming stripped 4 bases from V and 7 bases from J, with 14 bases between. The CDR3 has 14 residues.

This sequence joins TRBV7-4 and TRBJ2-7; a possible D gene is TRBD1 (6 bases). The V end was cut by 5 bases, the J end by 0 bases, with 14 bases between. The CDR3 is 15 amino acids. Looked up from germline, CDR1 is SGHVT and CDR2 is SQSDAQ. The DNA of the CDR3 is TGTGCCAGCAGCCTAACTAGGGACACCTCCTACGAGCAGTACGTC. It codes for CASSLTRDTSYEQYV.

V and J are TRBV5-1 and TRBJ1-1; D remains unclear. Germline V CDR1 and CDR2: SGHRS, YFSETQ. This CDR3 is built from 17 residues. Trimming shortened V by 3 bases and J by 2 bases, and 20 bases separated the two germline ends. As DNA, the CDR3 is TGCGCCAGCAGCTATCTAAGTCAAGAAGTATCCAACACTGAAGCTTTCTTT. Its translation: CASSYLSQEVSNTEAFF.

This chain uses TRBV2 with TRBJ1-6, with 7 bases fitting TRBD1. The length of the CDR3 is 16 residues. The junction had 10 bases not matched to a gene; V was cut back by 5 bases and J by 6 bases. The V gene's germline CDR1 is SNHLY and CDR2 FYNNEI. This chain's CDR3 is CASSIETGRFNSPLHF. The CDR3, as DNA: TGTGCCAGCAGTATAGAGACAGGGCGATTTAATTCACCCCTCCACTTT.

The rearrangement uses TRBV13 and TRBJ1-5, with TRBD1 matching 7 bases. The CDR3 extends over 13 amino acids. V lost 5 bases, J lost 6 bases, and 4 bases stayed unmatched. The germline CDR1 and CDR2 sequences are PRHDT and FYEKMQ (reference sequence). The CDR3 region is CASSHGTAQPQHF. CDR3 nucleotides: TGTGCCAGCAGCCACGGGACAGCTCAGCCCCAGCATTTT.